This TCR beta chain was captured in a study of monozygotic twins with inflammatory bowel disease. Study-wide results and caveats: For IBD, no single strong associated signal or clonotype was supported. Varying immunosuppressive regimens may have increased patient repertoire variability.

CDR1 and CDR2 (germline): LNHDA, SQIVND (reference sequence). The CDR3 has 14 amino acids. Each of the TCR libraries took 3500 ng of total RNA. A 6-nucleotide sample barcode was carried by the UMIs, which template switching added. TCRdb processed the 5' RACE reads again and assigns one entry to each CDR3 protein, with no DNA. The sample data list 110,000 to 150,000 distinct CDR3 sequences. In regard to this clonotype: Antigen: not known.

The sequence was obtained from a human donor with ulcerative colitis or Crohn's disease, or a healthy co-twin of an affected twin (not recorded which). The sequencing sample was made of blood. This rearrangement joins TRBV19 to TRBJ2-1; the D call from TCRdb, TRBD2, cannot be confirmed without DNA. CDR3 sequence: CASRLAEAYNEQFF.